A selection of T cell receptor beta chains follows, all from one sample in a study of blood T cells in healthy people across ages. TCRdb reanalysed the 5' RACE reads using MiXCR and keeps one entry per CDR3 protein. The data show 1.8 million or so distinct CDR3 sequences, with about two fifths seen just once and about 23% held by the top ten. The sequenced material came from blood. Receptors originate from a human donor in good health. The CDR3 runs from the conserved cysteine through the conserved F or W. A D gene is named only where the DNA matches it firmly. The size entry is marked missing in some rows and otherwise reads once, few, many or a size class.

V: TRBV30; J: TRBJ1-5; size: few; D: .; CDR3: CTWSGGEDQPQHF; DNA: TGTACCTGGAGTGGGGGTGAAGATCAGCCCCAGCATTTT
V: TRBV15; J: TRBJ2-7; size: .; D: TRBD1; CDR3: CATSTKTGTYEQYF; DNA: TGTGCCACCAGCACTAAGACAGGGACCTACGAGCAGTACTTC
V: TRBV25-1; J: TRBJ2-3; size: .; D: .; CDR3: CASSPGEMDTQYF; DNA: TGTGCCAGCAGTCCGGGGGAGATGGATACGCAGTATTTT
V: TRBV7-2; J: TRBJ2-3; size: .; D: .; CDR3: CASSLKSGGPGDTQYF; DNA: TGTGCCAGCAGCTTAAAATCCGGGGGGCCCGGAGATACGCAGTATTTT
V: TRBV6-1; J: TRBJ1-1; size: .; D: .; CDR3: CASGGAHGAFF; DNA: TGTGCCAGCGGGGGGGCCCACGGGGCTTTCTTT
V: TRBV13; J: TRBJ2-3; size: .; D: .; CDR3: CASSPGIGQTSTDTQYF; DNA: TGTGCCAGCAGCCCCGGGATAGGGCAAACTAGCACAGATACGCAGTATTTT
V: TRBV13; J: TRBJ1-2; size: few; D: .; CDR3: CASNSHRVGYGYTF; DNA: TGTGCCAGCAACTCCCACAGGGTTGGCTATGGCTACACCTTC
V: TRBV7-9; J: TRBJ2-7; size: .; D: TRBD1; CDR3: CASSPGQGAVHEQYF; DNA: TGTGCCAGCAGCCCCGGACAGGGGGCTGTTCACGAGCAGTACTTC
V: TRBV25-1; J: TRBJ2-7; size: few; D: .; CDR3: CASSGKGIYEQYF; DNA: TGTGCCAGCAGTGGAAAGGGCATCTACGAGCAGTACTTC
V: TRBV12-3/TRBV12-4; J: TRBJ1-1; size: .; D: TRBD1; CDR3: CASSWTGSTETFF; DNA: TGTGCCAGCAGTTGGACAGGATCCACTGAAACTTTCTTT
V: TRBV7-9; J: TRBJ2-1; size: .; D: TRBD2; CDR3: CASSKRGGLHNEQFF; DNA: TGTGCCAGCAGTAAACGGGGGGGTCTACACAATGAGCAGTTCTTC
V: TRBV30; J: TRBJ2-3; size: few; D: .; CDR3: CAWSVDSTDTQYF; DNA: TGTGCCTGGAGTGTGGATAGCACAGATACGCAGTATTTT
V: TRBV7-6; J: TRBJ2-7; size: few; D: TRBD1; CDR3: CASSLGVAGGGYEQYF; DNA: TGTGCCAGCAGCTTAGGGGTGGCAGGGGGTGGCTACGAGCAGTACTTC
V: TRBV20-1; J: TRBJ1-2; size: .; D: TRBD1; CDR3: CSARDRGQTNYGYTF; DNA: TGCAGTGCTAGAGATCGGGGACAGACTAACTATGGCTACACCTTC